The T cell receptor (beta chain) under discussion was sequenced for a study of blood T cell repertoires in COVID-19 (dated by TCRdb to 2018 to 2020). About the full investigation: Samples covering the acute and convalescent phases of COVID-19 were provided by collaborators in the United States, Italy and Spain. The samples were drawn from the first 160 participants of the ongoing ImmuneRACE study and from 950 to 1,500 subjects provided by 6 global collaborators. The material from the prospective study consisted of cDNA or gDNA derived from T cells, B-cell-depleted T cells, or PBMCs. Where available, HLA class I and class II types were taken from metadata supplied by the sample provider and were not determined by assay-based typing. The sample metadata nearly always contained a de-identified subject ID, COVID-19 status, age in years and sex. Subjects who had been exposed to COVID-19, were actively infected with it, or had recovered from it provided the deeply sampled blood TCRbeta repertoires that made up the dataset. The repertoires were made available in a free public database intended to serve as a resource for research on the immune response to SARS-CoV-2.

The collaborating institutions used their own protocols to collect whole blood in K2EDTA tubes. For TCRbeta analysis, collaborators shipped samples in one of three forms: frozen whole blood, isolated PBMCs, or DNA extracted from either of those sample types. This clone was seen only a few times. Its antigen is still unknown. No clone much larger than this one lies a single base away; base qualities are absent. What the work shows at the level of the full study, not this receptor alone: How much clinical and demographic metadata was included differed by source and by participant, and the metadata was provided uncurated.

The immunoSEQ Assay, a bias-controlled multiplex PCR, was used to amplify TCRbeta CDR3 regions from genomic DNA. The paper's data handling went like this. The number of nucleated cells in each sample was estimated by amplification of reference gene primers within the assay. To quantify the absolute abundance of each unique TCRbeta CDR3 rearrangement, sequence reads were collapsed and filtered. For each sample, productive Simpson clonality was calculated as the square root of Simpson's diversity index across productive rearrangements. Drawn from immuneACCESS, this table holds only the in-frame rearrangements with V and J called that TCRdb kept. Clones are partly lost; checked studies trace under half to an unresolved V gene and leave the rest unexplained. From that table come the V and J calls and clone size; the DNA was used to work out D and trimming. The sample includes 110,000 or so clones, with about 87% observed a single time. The top ten clones comprise approximately 4.2% of the sample.

Unmatched junction bases come to 5, with V trimmed by 3 bases and J by 2 bases. As encoded in the germline V gene (reference sequence), CDR1 is DFQATT while CDR2 is SNEGSKA. Inclusive of the bounding cysteine and phenylalanine, the CDR3 is 14 residues long. Only the CDR3 part of the read is kept: 42 bases, read in frame from the first base. This sequence was found in a woman aged 45-60 years with acute or convalescent COVID-19. Rearrangement joined TRBV20-1 to TRBJ2-7; the junction holds 9 bases that match TRBD2. Sequencing input: peripheral blood. The CDR3 loop reads CSASARGRAYEQYF. The nucleotide sequence reads TGCAGTGCTAGTGCTCGCGGGAGGGCCTACGAGCAGTACTTC.